This T cell receptor beta chain was recorded in a study of early T cells in non-severe SARS-CoV-2 infection. Individual cDNA molecules were tagged with unique molecular identifiers. TCRdb independently ran MiXCR on the 5' RACE reads; one entry per CDR3 protein. This sample has some 80,000 distinct CDR3 sequences, with about 10% found just once. The CDR3 contains 16 residues. CDR1 is ENHRY, CDR2 SYGVKD, per germline. The trim removed 10 bases at V and 5 bases at J, leaving 14 bases unmatched. The sequence came from an adult who was a healthcare worker with PCR-confirmed SARS-CoV-2 infection or an uninfected control (not recorded which). The specimen comprised whole blood, sampled at baseline. The V gene is TRBV10-3, the J gene TRBJ2-2, with TRBD2 identical over 9 bases. The CDR3 nucleotides read TGTGCCACAAAACCAAATAGCGGGAGAGGTACCGGGGAGCTGTTTTTT. Encoded protein: CATKPNSGRGTGELFF.